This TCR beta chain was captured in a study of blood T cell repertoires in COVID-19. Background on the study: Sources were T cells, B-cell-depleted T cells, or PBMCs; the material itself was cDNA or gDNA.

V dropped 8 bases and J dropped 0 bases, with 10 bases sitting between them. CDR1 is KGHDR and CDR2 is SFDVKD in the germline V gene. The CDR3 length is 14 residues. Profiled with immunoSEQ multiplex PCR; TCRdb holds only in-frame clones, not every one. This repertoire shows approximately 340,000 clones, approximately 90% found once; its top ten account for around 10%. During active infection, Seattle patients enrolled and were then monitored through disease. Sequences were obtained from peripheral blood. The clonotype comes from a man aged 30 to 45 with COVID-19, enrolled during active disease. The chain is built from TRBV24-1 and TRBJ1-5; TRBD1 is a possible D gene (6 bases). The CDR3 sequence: CATTDRTSNQPQHF. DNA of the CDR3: TGTGCCACCACCGACAGGACTAGCAATCAGCCCCAGCATTTT.